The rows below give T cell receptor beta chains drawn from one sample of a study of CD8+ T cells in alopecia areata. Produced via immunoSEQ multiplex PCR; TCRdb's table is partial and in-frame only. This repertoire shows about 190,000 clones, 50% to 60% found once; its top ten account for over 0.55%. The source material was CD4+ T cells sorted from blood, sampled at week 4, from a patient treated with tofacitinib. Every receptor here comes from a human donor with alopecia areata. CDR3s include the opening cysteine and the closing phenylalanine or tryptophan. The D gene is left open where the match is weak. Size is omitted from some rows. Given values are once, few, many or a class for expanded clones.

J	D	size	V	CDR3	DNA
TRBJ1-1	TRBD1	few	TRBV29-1	CSGLKGQRVTEAFF	TGCAGCGGGTTAAAGGGACAGCGAGTTACTGAAGCTTTCTTT
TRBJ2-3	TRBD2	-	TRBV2	CASSGGRASSTDTQYF	TGTGCCAGCAGTGGCGGGAGGGCCTCGAGCACAGATACGCAGTATTTT
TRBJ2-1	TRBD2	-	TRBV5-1	CASSKTSGPKSSYNEQFF	TGCGCCAGCAGCAAGACTAGCGGTCCCAAGAGCTCCTACAATGAGCAGTTCTTC
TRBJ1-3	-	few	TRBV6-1	CASIVGKGNTIYF	TGTGCCAGCATAGTTGGGAAAGGAAACACCATATATTTT
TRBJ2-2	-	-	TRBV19	CASGTLENTGELFF	TGTGCCAGTGGGACGTTGGAGAACACCGGGGAGCTGTTTTTT
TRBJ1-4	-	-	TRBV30	CAGRGTGLGEKLFF	TGTGCCGGACGGGGAACAGGGTTGGGAGAAAAACTGTTTTTT
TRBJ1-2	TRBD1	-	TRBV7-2	CASSPDRNERSGYTF	TGTGCCAGCAGCCCGGACAGGAATGAAAGGTCTGGCTACACCTTC
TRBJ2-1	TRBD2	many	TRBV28	CASSQPGLANNEQFF	TGTGCCAGCAGCCAACCGGGACTAGCGAACAATGAGCAGTTCTTC
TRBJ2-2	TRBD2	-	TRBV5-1	CASSLGLARNTGELFF	TGCGCCAGCAGCTTGGGACTAGCGAGGAACACCGGGGAGCTGTTTTTT
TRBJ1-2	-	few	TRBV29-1	CSVLQNYGYTF	TGCAGCGTTCTACAGAACTATGGCTACACCTTC
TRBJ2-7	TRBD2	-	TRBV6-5	CASRNSGRAAHEQYF	TGTGCCAGCAGAAATAGCGGGAGGGCCGCCCACGAGCAGTACTTC
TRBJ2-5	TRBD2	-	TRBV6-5	CASSGVREGPKTQYF	TGTGCCAGCAGCGGGGTCCGGGAGGGCCCTAAGACCCAGTACTTC
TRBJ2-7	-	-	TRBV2	CASNTGGRSYEQYF	TGTGCCAGCAACACCGGGGGTCGGTCCTACGAGCAGTACTTC
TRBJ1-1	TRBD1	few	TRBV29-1	CSVERTGMNTEAFF	TGCAGCGTTGAGCGGACAGGAATGAACACTGAAGCTTTCTTT
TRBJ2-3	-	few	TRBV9	CASSARTDTQYF	TGTGCCAGCAGCGCCCGCACAGATACGCAGTATTTT
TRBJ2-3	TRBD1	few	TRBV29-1	CSAPGQATDTQYF	TGCAGCGCCCCGGGACAGGCCACAGATACGCAGTATTTT
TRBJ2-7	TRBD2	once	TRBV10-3	CAIRGSGSVNEQYF	TGTGCCATCAGGGGGAGCGGGAGCGTGAACGAGCAGTACTTC
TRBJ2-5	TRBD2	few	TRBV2	CASSEAAGRATQYF	TGTGCCAGCAGTGAAGCGGCGGGGAGGGCGACCCAGTACTTC
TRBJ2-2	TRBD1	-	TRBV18	CASSPDRPGVGTGELFF	TGTGCCAGCTCACCGGACAGGCCCGGAGTGGGGACCGGGGAGCTGTTTTTT
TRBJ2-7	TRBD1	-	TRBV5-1	CASSFTGTGTYEQYF	TGCGCCAGCAGCTTTACCGGGACAGGGACCTACGAGCAGTACTTC
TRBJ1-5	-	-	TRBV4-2	CASSQVRDTYNQPQHF	TGTGCCAGCAGCCAAGTCCGGGACACGTACAATCAGCCCCAGCATTTT
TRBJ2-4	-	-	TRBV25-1	CASSEWEGTTKNIQYF	TGTGCCAGCAGTGAGTGGGAAGGCACTACCAAAAACATTCAGTACTTC
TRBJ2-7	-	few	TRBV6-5	CASSTRSEQYF	TGTGCCAGCAGTACTAGGAGTGAGCAGTACTTC
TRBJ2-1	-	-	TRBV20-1	CSARTHVEQFF	TGCAGTGCCCGCACCCATGTGGAGCAGTTCTTC
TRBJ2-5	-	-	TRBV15	CATSRPQETQYF	TGTGCCACCAGCAGACCACAAGAGACCCAGTACTTC
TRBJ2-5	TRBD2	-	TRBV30	CAWREEREGRQYF	TGTGCCTGGAGAGAGGAGCGGGAGGGAAGGCAGTACTTC
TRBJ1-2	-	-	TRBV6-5	CASSYGGGYTF	TGTGCCAGCAGTTACGGGGGCGGCTACACCTTC
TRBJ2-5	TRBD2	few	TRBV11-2	CASSKGTSRDQETQYF	TGTGCCAGCAGCAAAGGGACTAGCAGAGACCAAGAGACCCAGTACTTC
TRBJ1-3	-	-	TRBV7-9	CASSLALTYSGNTIYF	TGTGCCAGCAGCTTAGCGTTGACATACTCTGGAAACACCATATATTTT
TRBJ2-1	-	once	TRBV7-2	CASSPDIGREQFF	TGTGCCAGCAGCCCGGACATCGGCAGGGAGCAGTTCTTC
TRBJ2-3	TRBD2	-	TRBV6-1	CASSLERELSDTQYF	TGTGCCAGCAGTCTCGAGCGGGAGTTATCAGATACGCAGTATTTT
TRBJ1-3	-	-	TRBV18	CASSPALSGNTIYF	TGTGCCAGCTCACCGGCACTTTCTGGAAACACCATATATTTT
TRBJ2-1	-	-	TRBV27	CASSSRGGEQFF	TGTGCCAGCAGTTCCCGTGGAGGTGAGCAGTTCTTC
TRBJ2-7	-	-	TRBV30	CACRGGTYEQYF	TGTGCCTGTCGTGGGGGAACCTACGAGCAGTACTTC
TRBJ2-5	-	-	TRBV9	CASSVGEETQYF	TGTGCCAGCAGCGTGGGGGAAGAGACCCAGTACTTC
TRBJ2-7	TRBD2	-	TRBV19	CASSAGLAGDSYEQYF	TGTGCCAGTAGTGCGGGACTAGCGGGAGACTCCTACGAGCAGTACTTC
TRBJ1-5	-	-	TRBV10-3	CATGQPAGHQPQHF	TGTGCCACCGGACAGCCGGCGGGACATCAGCCCCAGCATTTT
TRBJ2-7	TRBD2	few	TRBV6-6	CASTLGTSGVSYEQYF	TGTGCCAGCACCCTGGGGACTAGCGGGGTCTCCTACGAGCAGTACTTC
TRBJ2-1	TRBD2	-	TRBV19	CASSMASGSSYNEQFF	TGTGCCAGTAGTATGGCTAGCGGGAGCTCCTACAATGAGCAGTTCTTC
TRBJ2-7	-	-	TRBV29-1	CSVAASPAYEQYF	TGCAGCGTTGCGGCCTCCCCTGCCTACGAGCAGTACTTC
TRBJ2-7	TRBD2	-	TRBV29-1	CSVGSSGGRSYEQYF	TGCAGCGTGGGTTCTAGCGGAGGGAGGTCCTACGAGCAGTACTTC
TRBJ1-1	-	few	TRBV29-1	CSGALLGAVSEAFF	TGCAGCGGTGCCCTTCTCGGGGCCGTTTCTGAAGCTTTCTTT
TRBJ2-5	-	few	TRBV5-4	CASSLELGGQTQYF	TGTGCCAGCAGCTTGGAATTAGGGGGACAGACCCAGTACTTC
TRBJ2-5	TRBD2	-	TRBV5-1	CASSLAEGGRNQETQYF	TGCGCCAGCAGCTTGGCCGAGGGCGGGAGAAATCAAGAGACCCAGTACTTC